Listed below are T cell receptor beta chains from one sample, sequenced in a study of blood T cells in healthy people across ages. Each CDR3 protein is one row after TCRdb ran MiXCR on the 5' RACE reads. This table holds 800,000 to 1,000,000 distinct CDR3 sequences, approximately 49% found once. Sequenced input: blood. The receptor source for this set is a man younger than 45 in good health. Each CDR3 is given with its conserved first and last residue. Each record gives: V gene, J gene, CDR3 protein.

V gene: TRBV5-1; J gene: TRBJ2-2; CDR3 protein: CASSNPTGAPGELFF
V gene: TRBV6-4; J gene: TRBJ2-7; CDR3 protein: CASSDSPESREQYF
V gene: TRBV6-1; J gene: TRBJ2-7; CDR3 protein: CALLREPTRSTDEQYF
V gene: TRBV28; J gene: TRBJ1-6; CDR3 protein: CASSSGTGINSPLHF
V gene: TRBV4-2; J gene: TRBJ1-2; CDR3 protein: CASSQETTAIFYGYTF
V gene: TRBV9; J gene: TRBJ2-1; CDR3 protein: CASSGGETSMKQFF
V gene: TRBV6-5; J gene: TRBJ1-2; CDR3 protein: CASSYSTWGGNYGYTF
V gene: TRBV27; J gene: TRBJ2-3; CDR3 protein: CASSSLTSGGSDTQYF
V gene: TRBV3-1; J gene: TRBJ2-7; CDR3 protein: CASSQRAAYEQYF
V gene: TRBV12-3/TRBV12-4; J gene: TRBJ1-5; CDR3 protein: CASSPGTAQHF
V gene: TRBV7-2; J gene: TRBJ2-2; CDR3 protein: CASGGGPPGELFF
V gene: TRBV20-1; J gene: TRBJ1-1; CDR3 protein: CSVGTANTEAFF
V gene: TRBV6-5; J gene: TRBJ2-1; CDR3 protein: CASTQRRGEQFF
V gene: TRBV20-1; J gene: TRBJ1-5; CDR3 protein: CSADRGLGNQPQHF
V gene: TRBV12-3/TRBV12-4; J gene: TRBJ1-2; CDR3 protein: CASKYVGGSGYTF
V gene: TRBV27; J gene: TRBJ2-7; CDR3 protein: CASSLSWTVGEQYF
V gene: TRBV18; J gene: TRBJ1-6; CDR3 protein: CASSPLETVANSPLHF
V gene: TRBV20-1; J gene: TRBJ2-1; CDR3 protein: CSATRRQGTYNEQFF
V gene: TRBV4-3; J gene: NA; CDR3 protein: CASSQGMTRSHEQYF
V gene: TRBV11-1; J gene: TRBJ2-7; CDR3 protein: CASSPGLAGTREQYF
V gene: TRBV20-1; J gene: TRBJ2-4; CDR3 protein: CSARDPGAKNIQYF
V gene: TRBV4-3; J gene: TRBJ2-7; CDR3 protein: CASSQDLDISYEQYF
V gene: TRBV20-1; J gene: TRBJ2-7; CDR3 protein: CSARPRDRGFYEQYF
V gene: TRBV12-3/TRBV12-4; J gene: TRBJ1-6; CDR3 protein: CACQGASSYNSPLHF
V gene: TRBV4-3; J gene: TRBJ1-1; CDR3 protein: CASSQVTYTNTEAFF
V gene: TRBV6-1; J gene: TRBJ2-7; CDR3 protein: CASSEAQRLSHEQYF
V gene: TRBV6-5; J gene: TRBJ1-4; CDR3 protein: CASSYSITTNEKLFF
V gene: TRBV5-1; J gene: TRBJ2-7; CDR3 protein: CASSLGDSRRYF
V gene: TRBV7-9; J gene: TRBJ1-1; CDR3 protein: CASSLKQGRTEAFF
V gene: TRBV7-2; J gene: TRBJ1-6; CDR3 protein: CASRDRDGYSPLHF
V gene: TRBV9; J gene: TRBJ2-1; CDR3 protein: CASSGGASGVYNEQFF
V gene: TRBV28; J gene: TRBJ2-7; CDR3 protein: CASSPRLLRGQYF
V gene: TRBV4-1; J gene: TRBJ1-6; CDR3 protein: CASSQVKGVSPLHF
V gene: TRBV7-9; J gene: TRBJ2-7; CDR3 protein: CASSSLTASYEQYF
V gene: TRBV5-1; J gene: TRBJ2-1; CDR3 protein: CASSLNLRRTGNEQFF
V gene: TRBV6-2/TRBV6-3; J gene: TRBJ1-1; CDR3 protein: CASSRLDRGHTEAFF
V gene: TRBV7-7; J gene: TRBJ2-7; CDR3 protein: CASSLEQGARYF
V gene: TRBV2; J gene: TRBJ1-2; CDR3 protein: CASSMRGGDGYTF
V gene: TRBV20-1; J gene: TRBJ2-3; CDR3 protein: CSAPTRVFGTDTQYF
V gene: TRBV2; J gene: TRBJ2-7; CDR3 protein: CASSGLGDRGYEQYF
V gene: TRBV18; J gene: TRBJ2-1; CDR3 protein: CASSPQRATYNEQFF
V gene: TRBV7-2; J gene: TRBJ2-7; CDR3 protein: CASSLSKRPYEQYF
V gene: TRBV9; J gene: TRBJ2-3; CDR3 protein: CASSVEDFGPGGTDTQYF
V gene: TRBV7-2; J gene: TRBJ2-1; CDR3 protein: CASTFLAGDNEQFF
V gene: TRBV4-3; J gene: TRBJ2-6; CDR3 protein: CASSQETGTLSGANVLTF
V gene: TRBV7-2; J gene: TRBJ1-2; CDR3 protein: CASSLEGAYYGYTF
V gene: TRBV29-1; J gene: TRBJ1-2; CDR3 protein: CSVVQGAVYGYTF
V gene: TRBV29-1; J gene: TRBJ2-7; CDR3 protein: CSAFTGDLSYEQYF
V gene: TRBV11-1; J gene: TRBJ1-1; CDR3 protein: CASSLESRTEAFF
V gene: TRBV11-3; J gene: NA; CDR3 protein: CAGSGRGDEQYF
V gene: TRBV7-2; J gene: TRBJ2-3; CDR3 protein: CASSLKADLDTQYF
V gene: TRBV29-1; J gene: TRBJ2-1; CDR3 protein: CSAHFPLLGSTGDEQFF
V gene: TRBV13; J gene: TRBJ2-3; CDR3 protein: CASRDLRGQGDADTQYF
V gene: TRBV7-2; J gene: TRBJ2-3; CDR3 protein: CASQAPSPADTQYF
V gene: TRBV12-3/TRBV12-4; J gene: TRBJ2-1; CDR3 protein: CASSLGGTEQFF
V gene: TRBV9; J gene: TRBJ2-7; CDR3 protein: CASSVGDPSSYEQYF
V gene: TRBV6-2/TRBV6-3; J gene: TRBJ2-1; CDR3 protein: CASSLGQGMFF
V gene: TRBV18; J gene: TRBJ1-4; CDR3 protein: CASSPPFATNEKLFF
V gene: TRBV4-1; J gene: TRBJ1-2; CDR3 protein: CASSQTQGLRRNYGYTF